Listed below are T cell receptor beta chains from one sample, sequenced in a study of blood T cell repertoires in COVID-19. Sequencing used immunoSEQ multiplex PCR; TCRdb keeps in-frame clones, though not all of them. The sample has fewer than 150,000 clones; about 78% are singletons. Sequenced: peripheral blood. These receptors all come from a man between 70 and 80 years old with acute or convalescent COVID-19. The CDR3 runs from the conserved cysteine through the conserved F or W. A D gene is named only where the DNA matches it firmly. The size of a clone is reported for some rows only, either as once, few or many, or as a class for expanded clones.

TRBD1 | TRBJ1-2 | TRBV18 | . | TGTGCCAGCTCACCAGCCCACCCCAGGGGGGATGGCTACACCTTC | CASSPAHPRGDGYTF
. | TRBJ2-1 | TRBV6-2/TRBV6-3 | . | TGTGCCAGCAGTTACATACGGCAGGCCTGGGATGAGCAGTTCTTC | CASSYIRQAWDEQFF
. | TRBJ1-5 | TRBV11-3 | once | TGTGCCAGCAGCTTAGGGGGGGATAGCAATCAGCCCCAGCATTTT | CASSLGGDSNQPQHF
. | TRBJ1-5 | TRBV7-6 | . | TGTGCCAGCAGCTTATTTGAGGGCAATCAGCCCCAGCATTTT | CASSLFEGNQPQHF
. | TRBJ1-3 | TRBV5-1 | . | TGCGCCAGCAGCCCTAGCCCCCACGTATCGTCGTCCACCATATATTTT | CASSPSPHVSSSTIYF
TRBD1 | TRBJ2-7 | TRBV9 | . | TGTGCCAGCAGCCCGGCCGGGACAGGGCCGAACGAGCAGTACTTC | CASSPAGTGPNEQYF
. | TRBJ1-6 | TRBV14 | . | TGTGCCAGCAGCCAAGAACCGAAAGGGAGGGGTTCACCCCTCCACTTT | CASSQEPKGRGSPLHF
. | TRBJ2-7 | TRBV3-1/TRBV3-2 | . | TGTGCCAGCAGCCAAGGACAATCCTACGAGCAGTACTTC | CASSQGQSYEQYF
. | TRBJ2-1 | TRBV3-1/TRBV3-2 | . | TGTGCCAGCAGCCAACGCCCCCTAAGGGCGGGGGCTAACAATGAGCAGTTCTTC | CASSQRPLRAGANNEQFF
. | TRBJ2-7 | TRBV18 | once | TGTGCCAGCTCAGGGATCGCGTCAGGGGAGCAGTACTTC | CASSGIASGEQYF
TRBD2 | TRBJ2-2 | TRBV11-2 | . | TGTGCCAGCAGCTTAGCATTGCGGGGGGGCCTTGGGACCGGGGAGCTGTTTTTT | CASSLALRGGLGTGELFF